Listed here are 25 T cell receptor delta chains from one sample, sequenced in a study of γδ T cells in repeated Plasmodium falciparum infection. TCRdb re-called clones from the multiplex PCR reads via CATT. The sample holds roughly 90,000 delta-chain clones, around 1.4% seen once. Vgamma9/Vdelta2+ and Vdelta2-negative gammadelta T cells were flow-sorted from PBMC for bulk sequencing. The sequenced sample was gamma-delta T cells from blood. The source of these receptors is a pool of human donors (malaria-infected and uninfected, not separated).

As regards this clone: A far larger clone differs by one base, so this is likely a read error. At the DNA level, this CDR3 is encoded by other sequences in the same sample as well. The V and J genes are TRDV1 and TRDJ1; D unclear. Germline matching of the DNA provided the J gene here, since TCRdb leaves it blank. The CDR3 has 15 amino acids. Germline V gives CDR1 TSWWSYY, CDR2 QGS. V lost 3 bases to trimming and J lost 0 bases, with 11 bases between them. The CDR3 sequence is CALGELHKYTDKLIF. The CDR3 region has the DNA TGTGCTCTTGGGGAGCTTCATAAGTACACCGATAAACTCATCTTT.

This clone has more than one count but fewer than ten. TCRdb's entry gives the protein of a much larger clone, which mismatches this DNA's translation at residue 10, likely from a read error; the protein reported here is translated from the DNA. The rearrangement joins TRDV3 to TRDJ1; a weak D match, TRDD2 (6 bases). Deletions cut 4 bases from V and 6 bases from J, with 27 bases between. Germline V gene data show CDR1 as TVYSNPD and CDR2 as GDNSRS (reference sequence). This CDR3 comprises 16 residues. The CDR3, as DNA: TGTGCCTCTCCTACGGCCTGGGAGATAGACTGGCATAAACTCATCTTT. Its translation: CASPTAWEIDWHKLIF.

This clone turned up a few times. This DNA's translation differs at residue 13 from TCRdb's protein, which comes from a much larger clone; a read error is likely, and the protein shown is translated from the DNA. This chain joins TRDV1 and TRDJ1; 9 positions match TRDD2. This CDR3 region has 20 residues. V lost 4 bases to trimming and J lost 3 bases; unmatched junction nucleotides: 21. The germline V gene has CDR1 TSWWSYY and CDR2 QGS. The CDR3 region has the DNA TGTGCTCTTGGGGGGGGATTGGCCTTCCTACGAAGTGCTAGGTCCGATAAACTCATCTTT. Its translation is CALGGGLAFLRSARSDKLIF.

About this clone: The protein TCRdb gives is from a much larger clone and does not agree with this DNA's translation at residue 16, likely a read error; the protein shown here comes from the DNA. V is TRDV1 and J is TRDJ1; 9 nucleotides align to TRDD3. Germline V lookup: CDR1 TSWWSYY, CDR2 QGS. Trimming at V came to 0 bases and at J to 3 bases, leaving 20 bases not matched to a gene. CDR3 size: 21 residues. In nucleotides, the CDR3 is TGTGCTCTTGGGGAACTAGGTATCCTATCTTGGGGGATATCGAACGCCGATAAACTCATCTTT. This encodes CALGELGILSWGISNADKLIF.

This clone has a handful of counts. It differs at one base from a far larger clone, so likely a read error. Other DNA sequences in this sample translate to the same CDR3. This chain connects TRDV2 to TRDJ1; no reliable D call. TCRdb leaves out the J gene; it was filled in here by matching the DNA to germline. The CDR3 consists of 14 residues. V gave up 0 bases and J gave up 8 bases, with 15 bases separating them. Germline assignment: CDR1 GEAIGNYY and CDR2 EKD. Here the CDR3 DNA reads TGTGCCTGTGACACCGGAGGATCCTCAGAGAAACTCATCTTT. This encodes CACDTGGSSEKLIF.

Details on this clone: TCRdb records a much larger clone's protein for this DNA, with a difference at residue 13 that likely arises from a read error; the protein given is the translation of the DNA. The chain couples TRDV1 to TRDJ1; 7 nucleotides align to TRDD3. TCRdb offers no J gene call, so here the DNA was matched to germline to obtain one. Per the germline V gene, CDR1 is TSWWSYY and CDR2 is QGS. After removal of 4 bases from V and 2 bases from J, the junction contained 31 bases not matched to a gene. This CDR3 comprises 23 residues. Written as DNA, the CDR3 is TGTGCTCTTGGGGTCGCGTTAGGAGCCTTTCTACGTGCCTCTTGGGGGACAACCGATAAACTCATCTTT. This gives the protein CALGVALGAFLRASWGTTDKLIF.

With regard to this clone: This DNA translates differently at residue 4 from the TCRdb protein, which is that of a much larger clone; a read error is likely, and the protein shown is the DNA's own translation. V is TRDV1 and J is TRDJ1; D is possibly TRDD2 (8 bases). The J gene was not available in TCRdb and was assigned here by matching the DNA to germline segments. Germline loops: CDR1 TSWWSYY, CDR2 QGS. The CDR3 covers 22 residues. The CDR3 here is CALEEPGLPRYRGIAYTDKLIF. The CDR3 nucleotides are TGTGCTCTTGAGGAACCTGGCCTTCCTAGGTACAGGGGGATTGCCTACACCGATAAACTCATCTTT.

As for this clone: The protein given by TCRdb reflects a much larger clone and differs at residue 9 from this DNA's translation, likely from a read error; the protein shown is the DNA's translation. The chain employs TRDV1 and TRDJ1; D gene ambiguous. This CDR3 region has 15 residues. With 4 bases removed from V and 2 bases from J, the gap between germline ends came to 14 bases. Germline V lookup: CDR1 TSWWSYY, CDR2 QGS. CDR3 in DNA: TGTGCTCTTGGGGTTTATATAGAGGAGACCGATAAACTCATCTTT. Its translation is CALGVYIEETDKLIF.

With regard to this clone: This DNA's translation differs at residue 3 from TCRdb's protein, which comes from a much larger clone; a read error is likely, and the protein shown is translated from the DNA. V usage is TRDV3 and J usage is TRDJ1; 12 bases match TRDD3. CDR1 TVYSNPD and CDR2 GDNSRS come from the germline V gene (reference sequence). This CDR3 has 23 residues. Trimming at V came to 5 bases and at J to 0 bases, leaving 31 bases not matched to a gene. The CDR3 bases are TGTGCCCTCCCAACTTCCTACTTCGGTACTGGGGGATACAGTGGGGTGTACACCGATAAACTCATCTTT. Amino acids: CALPTSYFGTGGYSGVYTDKLIF.

To note about this clone: TCRdb has a much larger clone's protein, which differs at residue 12 from the translation of this DNA, likely because of a read error; what is shown is the protein translated from the DNA. V gene TRDV2 was called; the J gene was not; the D segment call TRDD3 is taken from the table without a DNA check. CDR1 and CDR2 (germline): GEAIGNYY, EKD. The CDR3 sequence is 14 residues long. The CDR3 DNA follows: TGTGCCTGTGACACGTTGGGGGATACCCGGGGACCCATCTTT. Protein product: CACDTLGDTRGPIF.

As to this clone: TCRdb's protein, taken from a much larger clone, differs from this DNA's translation at residue 10, likely owing to a read error; the protein displayed comes from the DNA. The chain is built from TRDV1 and TRDJ1; D possibly uses TRDD2 or TRDD3 (6 bases each). The J gene, absent from TCRdb, was called here by matching the DNA to germline. The CDR3 has 19 amino acids. Germline V gene sequence: CDR1 TSWWSYY, CDR2 QGS. V lost 3 bases, J lost 2 bases, and 25 bases lay in between. The CDR3 sequence: CALGDFLFPAAGDTDKLIF. CDR3 nucleotide sequence: TGTGCTCTTGGGGACTTCCTCTTTCCTGCGGCAGGGGATACCGATAAACTCATCTTT.

There are a few counts of this clone. The protein held in TCRdb is that of a much larger clone and does not match this DNA's translation at residue 15, likely because of a read error; the protein shown is translated from the DNA. The rearrangement joins TRDV1 to TRDJ1; D may be TRDD2 (7 bases). The J gene, absent from TCRdb, was called here by matching the DNA to germline. The germline V gene has CDR1 TSWWSYY and CDR2 QGS. The CDR3 has 19 residues. Deletions cut 5 bases from V and 8 bases from J, with 33 bases between. The CDR3 region is CALGPSFLGHRNIPVKLIF. In DNA form, the CDR3 reads TGTGCTCTTGGGCCGTCCTTCCTCGGGCACCGAAATATTCCCGTAAAACTCATCTTT.

On this clone: The protein held in TCRdb is that of a much larger clone and does not match this DNA's translation at residue 5, likely because of a read error; the protein shown is translated from the DNA. This chain joins TRDV2 and TRDJ1, with 9 bases lining up with TRDD3. Matching the DNA to germline supplied the J gene, which TCRdb does not give. This CDR3 has 15 amino acids. The ends lost 3 bases at V and 8 bases at J; junction bases unmatched: 12. From germline, CDR1 is GEAIGNYY and CDR2 EKD. The chain's CDR3 is CACDERGYARQKLIF. The CDR3 DNA reads as TGTGCCTGTGACGAAAGGGGATACGCCCGCCAAAAACTCATCTTT.

Only a few counts were recorded for this clone. A read error likely explains why the TCRdb protein, taken from a much larger clone, differs from this DNA's translation at residue 21; the protein shown is translated from the DNA. The chain is built from TRDV1 and TRDJ1, with 9 bases aligning to TRDD3. No J segment appears in TCRdb, so it was assigned here by matching the sequence to germline. The CDR3 extends over 24 amino acids. CDR1 and CDR2 from the germline V gene are TSWWSYY and QGS. The CDR3 here is CALGEPTAPNFLLYWGNYTDELIF. Here the CDR3 DNA reads TGTGCTCTTGGGGAACCGACGGCCCCAAACTTCCTCTTATACTGGGGGAATTACACCGATGAACTCATCTTT.

With respect to this clone: TCRdb's protein for this DNA is that of a much larger clone and differs from the translation at residue 4, likely a read error; the protein shown is the DNA translation. This chain connects TRDV2 to TRDJ1; 7 nucleotides align to TRDD3. Germline CDR1 is GEAIGNYY and CDR2 is EKD. With V trimmed by 5 bases and J by 0 bases, 20 bases remained unmatched. CDR3 size: 19 residues. The CDR3 is CACGPLHGLGAKYTDKLIF. In nucleotides, the CDR3 is TGTGCCTGTGGCCCACTACACGGGCTGGGGGCCAAGTACACCGATAAACTCATCTTT.

This clone has at least ten counts. CDR3 sequence reads: CALGERTTQRVLGASSWDTRQMFF. The CDR3 coding sequence is TGTGCTCTTGGGGAACGAACCACCCAGCGTGTGCTGGGGGCCAGCTCCTGGGACACCCGACAGATGTTTTTC. This chain connects TRDV1 to TRDJ3, with TRDD3 matching 7 bases. Germline V gene data show CDR1 as TSWWSYY and CDR2 as QGS. The CDR3 contains 24 residues. V lost 1 base to trimming and J lost 0 bases; unmatched junction nucleotides: 21.

This clone came up many times. This DNA translates differently at residue 4 from the TCRdb protein, which is that of a much larger clone; a read error is likely, and the protein shown is the DNA's own translation. The gene calls are TRDV3 and TRDJ1, with D tentatively TRDD3 (5 bases). Germline values: CDR1 TVYSNPD, CDR2 GDNSRS (reference sequence). V lost 1 base to trimming and J lost 0 bases, with 12 bases between them. This CDR3 has 14 amino acids. The CDR3 bases are TGTGCCTTTACGGGGGCTACCTACACCGATAAACTCATCTTT. Residues: CAFTGATYTDKLIF.

In regard to this clone: A much larger clone lies a single base off, so this may be a read error. The J gene is TRDJ1, the V gene TRDV1; 7 bases map to TRDD3. No J segment appears in TCRdb, so it was assigned here by matching the sequence to germline. The CDR3 sequence is 21 residues long. Germline loops: CDR1 TSWWSYY, CDR2 QGS. J lost 0 bases, V lost 2 bases, and 21 bases had no gene match. In DNA form, the CDR3 reads TGTGCTCTTGGGGAATATAGAACGAACTGGGGAACGCGACTCTACACCGATAAACTCATCTTT. Translating it yields CALGEYRTNWGTRLYTDKLIF.

This clone was detected only a few times. TCRdb records a much larger clone's protein for this DNA, with a difference at residue 13 that likely arises from a read error; the protein given is the translation of the DNA. V and J are TRDV1 and TRDJ1, with 9 bases that match TRDD3. The J gene is absent in TCRdb and was assigned here via DNA matching to germline. The germline CDR1 and CDR2 sequences are TSWWSYY and QGS. V gave up 2 bases and J gave up 0 bases; unmatched junction bases: 31. The CDR3 is 25 amino acids. The CDR3 loop reads CALGEIPPLSWVRGDTAYNTDKLIF. The CDR3 bases are TGTGCTCTTGGGGAAATTCCCCCCTTGAGTTGGGTACGGGGGGATACCGCCTACAACACCGATAAACTCATCTTT.

This clone was seen many times. This sequence is one base from a far larger clone and is likely a read error. The sample contains more than one DNA sequence encoding this CDR3. The chain uses TRDV2 and TRDJ1; TRDD3 matches at 11 bases. The germline gives CDR1 GEAIGNYY, CDR2 EKD. The CDR3 loop spans 19 amino acids. CDR3 protein: CACDTVGGGYVGYTDKLIF. The CDR3 DNA is TGTGCTTGTGACACCGTAGGTGGGGGATACGTGGGGTACACCGATAAACTCATCTTT.

There are a few counts of this clone. TCRdb's listed protein matches a much larger clone and diverges from this DNA's translation at residue 18, likely through a read error; the protein shown comes from the DNA. For the V gene the call is TRDV1; the J gene has no call; the tabulated D call, TRDD3, remains unverified against the DNA. This CDR3 has 21 amino acids. Per the germline V gene, CDR1 is TSWWSYY and CDR2 is QGS. The CDR3 nucleotides read TGTGCTCTTGGTATAGAAATCCCACTTCGGCGTAGTGGGGGATACGCACCAAAGCTCATCTTT. Encoded protein: CALGIEIPLRRSGGYAPKLIF.

This clone was seen only a few times. A far larger clone is one base from this, pointing to a likely read error. The V segment is TRDV3, and no J call was made; TRDD3 was called by the table and not checked on the DNA. CDR1 is TVYSNPD, CDR2 GDNSRS, per germline (reference sequence). CDR3 size: 16 residues. The CDR3 DNA follows: TGTGCCCTAGTACTACCGACTGGGGGATACCCAAATAAACTCATCTTC. It codes for CALVLPTGGYPNKLIF.

This clone has a handful of counts. A far larger clone differs by one base, so this is likely a read error. This CDR3 is also generated by other DNA sequences in the sample. The chain joins TRDV1 to TRDJ1; unclear D gene. The CDR3 runs 15 residues. CDR1 is TSWWSYY and CDR2 is QGS in the germline V gene. The CDR3 nucleotides read TGTGCGCTTGTGGAAAGGAAGCGTCTCACCGATAAACTCATCTTT. Its translation is CALVERKRLTDKLIF.

The sample holds a few counts of this clone. This DNA translates differently at residue 22 from the TCRdb protein, which is that of a much larger clone; a read error is likely, and the protein shown is the DNA's own translation. The J gene has no call, while the V gene is TRDV1; the table's D call, TRDD3, was not checked against the DNA. The germline gives CDR1 TSWWSYY, CDR2 QGS. This CDR3 has 24 amino acids. CDR3 residues: CALGDPFPPSYRVILGDIHDKPIF. CDR3 nucleotide sequence: TGTGCTCTTGGGGACCCATTTCCGCCTTCCTACCGAGTGATACTGGGGGATATCCACGATAAACCCATCTTT.

As to this clone: TCRdb lists the protein of a much larger clone for this DNA, which differs at residue 3, so this is likely a read error; the protein given here is translated from the DNA itself. The V call is TRDV2, the J call TRDJ1; the match to TRDD3 covers 12 bases. The J gene was missing in TCRdb and was found by matching the end of the DNA to germline. CDR1 GEAIGNYY and CDR2 EKD come from the germline V gene. The CDR3 sequence is 15 residues long. CDR3 residues: CARDSLGDTDDKLIF. DNA for the CDR3: TGTGCCCGTGACTCCCTGGGGGATACGGACGATAAACTCATCTTT.